The rows below give T cell receptor beta chains drawn from one sample of a study of a mutant IDH1 vaccine in newly diagnosed glioma. Clones were read by immunoSEQ multiplex PCR, and TCRdb kept only the in-frame ones, dropping some. The sample records roughly 35,000 clones, 70% to 90% being singletons. The sequences come from PBMCs, collected from a glioma patient treated with radiotherapy, temozolomide or both. The receptors were gathered from a woman aged 40-49 years with glioma. CDR3s leave out the opening cysteine and the closing phenylalanine or tryptophan. Each record gives: V gene, CDR3 length, J gene, CDR3 protein.

TRBV2,13,TRBJ2-2,ASSPNGFDTGELF
TRBV14,16,TRBJ1-5,ASSHSFRGRGSNQPQH
TRBV6-5,12,TRBJ2-7,ASSRTGAAYEQY
TRBV9,11,TRBJ1-1,ASSVREDTEAF
TRBV27,15,TRBJ1-5,ASSLFWGPEGNQPQH
TRBV14,9,TRBJ1-2,ASSQEGGYT
TRBV28,13,TRBJ2-7,ASSLRQTRLYEQY
TRBV7-2,11,TRBJ2-3,ASSLRGADTQY
TRBV2,13,TRBJ2-3,ASSANGRDTDTQY
TRBV25-1,14,TRBJ2-7,ASSALGGGADYEQY
TRBV19,14,TRBJ1-1,ASSIDLRGGNTEAF
TRBV4-2,15,TRBJ2-2,ASSQSFGVWNTGELF
TRBV11-2,13,TRBJ1-1,ASSSDRSRGTEAF
TRBV5-1,12,TRBJ1-4,ASSLAPGPEKLF
TRBV6-5,14,TRBJ1-2,ASSYSWDGGRDGYT
TRBV18,12,TRBJ1-1,ASSPGGSNTEAF
TRBV29-1,11,TRBJ2-1,STREGSYNEQF
TRBV10-2,9,TRBJ1-1,ASTGYTEAF
TRBV11-2,10,TRBJ1-2,ASSETGFGYT
TRBV6-6,9,TRBJ1-3,ASSSRNTIY
TRBV19,11,TRBJ1-1,ASSNGPRQEAF
TRBV6-5,14,TRBJ1-2,ASSLVSGTGNYGYT
TRBV10-3,12,TRBJ2-7,AIRATSEGDEQY
TRBV9,12,TRBJ1-5,ASSPRTANQPQH
TRBV5-4,11,TRBJ1-4,ASSSGQGEKLF
TRBV4-3,16,TRBJ2-7,ASSQDRATPGGSYEQY
TRBV29-1,13,TRBJ1-5,SVADAGTGSQPQH
TRBV19,13,TRBJ1-2,ASSIGTGSSYGYT
TRBV6-5,8,TRBJ2-7,ASGRTEQY
TRBV18,13,TRBJ1-1,ASSPRGQGYTEAF
TRBV4-3,16,TRBJ2-6,ASSQDLGQPYGANVLT
TRBV4-1,15,TRBJ1-4,ASSQVYTAEQNEKLF
TRBV7-9,12,TRBJ1-1,ASSSQRLNTEAF
TRBV5-6,11,TRBJ2-5,ASSFSSSETQY
TRBV5-8,15,TRBJ1-2,ASSFGAGVTTNYGYT
TRBV27,11,TRBJ2-5,ASSPLQSETQY
TRBV19,14,TRBJ2-3,ASSRGTGSHTDTQY
TRBV6-1,16,TRBJ2-7,ASSVSGLAVKVRGEQY
TRBV19,11,TRBJ2-3,ASSFRLLDTQY
TRBV7-2,13,TRBJ2-6,ASSQGQAGANVLT
TRBV2,13,TRBJ1-1,ASNYQGQKNTEAF
TRBV9,12,TRBJ1-2,ASSVPPQGGGYT